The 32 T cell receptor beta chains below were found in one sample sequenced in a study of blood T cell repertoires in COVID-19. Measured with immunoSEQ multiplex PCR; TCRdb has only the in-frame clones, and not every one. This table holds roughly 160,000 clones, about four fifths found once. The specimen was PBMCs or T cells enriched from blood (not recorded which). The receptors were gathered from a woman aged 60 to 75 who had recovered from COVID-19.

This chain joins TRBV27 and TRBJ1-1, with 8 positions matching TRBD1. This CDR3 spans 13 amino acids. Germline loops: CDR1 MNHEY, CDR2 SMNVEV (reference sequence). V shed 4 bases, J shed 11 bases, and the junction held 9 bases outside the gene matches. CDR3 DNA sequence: TGTGCCAGCAGTTCTGACAGGGGACGGCGGGCTTTCTTT. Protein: CASSSDRGRRAFF.

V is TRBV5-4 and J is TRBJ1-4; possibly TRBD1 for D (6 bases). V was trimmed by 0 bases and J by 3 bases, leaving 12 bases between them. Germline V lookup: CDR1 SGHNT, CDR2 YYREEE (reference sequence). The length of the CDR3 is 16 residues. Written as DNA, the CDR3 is TGTGCCAGCAGCTTGGCATTATCAGGGGCTAATGAAAAACTGTTTTTT. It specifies CASSLALSGANEKLFF.

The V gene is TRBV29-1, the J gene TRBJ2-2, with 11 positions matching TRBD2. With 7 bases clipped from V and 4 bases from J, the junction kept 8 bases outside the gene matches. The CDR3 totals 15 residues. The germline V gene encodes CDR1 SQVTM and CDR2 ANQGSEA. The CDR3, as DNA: TGCAGCGCCGAGACGACTAGCGGGATCACCGGGGAGCTGTTTTTT. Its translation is CSAETTSGITGELFF.

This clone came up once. The CDR3 here is CSRREPRGAFF. Written as DNA, the CDR3 is TGCAGTCGTCGCGAACCCCGGGGGGCTTTCTTT. This chain uses TRBV20-1 with TRBJ1-1, with D maybe TRBD1 (5 bases). V was shortened by 8 bases and J by 11 bases, with 18 bases between the two germline ends. The CDR3 consists of 11 residues. Germline CDR1 DFQATT, CDR2 SNEGSKA (reference sequence).

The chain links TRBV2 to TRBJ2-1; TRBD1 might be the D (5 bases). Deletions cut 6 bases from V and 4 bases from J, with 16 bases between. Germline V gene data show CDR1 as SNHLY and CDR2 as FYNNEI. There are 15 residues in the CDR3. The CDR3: CASSVQGATYNEQFF. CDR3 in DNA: TGTGCCAGCAGCGTCCAGGGCGCGACGTACAATGAGCAGTTCTTC.

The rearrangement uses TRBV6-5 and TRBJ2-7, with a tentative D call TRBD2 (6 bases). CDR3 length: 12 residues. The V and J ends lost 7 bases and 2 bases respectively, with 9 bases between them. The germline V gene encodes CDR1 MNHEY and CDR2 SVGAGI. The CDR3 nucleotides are TGTGCCAGCAACTCGGGGGCCTACGAGCAGTACTTC. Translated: CASNSGAYEQYF.

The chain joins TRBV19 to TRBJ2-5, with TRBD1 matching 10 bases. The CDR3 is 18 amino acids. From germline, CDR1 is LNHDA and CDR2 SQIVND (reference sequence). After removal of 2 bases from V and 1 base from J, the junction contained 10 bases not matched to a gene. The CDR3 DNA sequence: TGTGCCAGTAGTATAACCGGGACAGGGGCTCCAGGCCAAGAGACCCAGTACTTC. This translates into CASSITGTGAPGQETQYF.

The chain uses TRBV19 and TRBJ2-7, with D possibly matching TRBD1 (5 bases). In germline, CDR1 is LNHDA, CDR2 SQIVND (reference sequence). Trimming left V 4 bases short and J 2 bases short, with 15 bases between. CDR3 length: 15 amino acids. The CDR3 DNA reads TGTGCCAGTAGTAGCTCCGGACACGGTGCCTACGAGCAGTACTTC. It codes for CASSSSGHGAYEQYF.

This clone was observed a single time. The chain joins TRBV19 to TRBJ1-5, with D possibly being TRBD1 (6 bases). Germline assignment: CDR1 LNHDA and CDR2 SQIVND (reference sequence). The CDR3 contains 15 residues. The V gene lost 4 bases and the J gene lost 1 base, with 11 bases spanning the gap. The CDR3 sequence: CASSKSGVSNQPQHF. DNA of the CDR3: TGTGCCAGTAGTAAGTCAGGGGTAAGCAATCAGCCCCAGCATTTT.

The CDR3 coding sequence is TGCGCCAGCAGAACTAGCACCGGGGAGACCCAGTACTTC. It codes for CASRTSTGETQYF. The genes are TRBV10-2 and TRBJ2-5; tentative D call: TRBD2 (6 bases). V shed 6 bases and J shed 5 bases, with 13 bases lying between them. CDR3 size: 13 residues. Germline V gene lookup returns CDR1 WSHSY and CDR2 SAAADI.

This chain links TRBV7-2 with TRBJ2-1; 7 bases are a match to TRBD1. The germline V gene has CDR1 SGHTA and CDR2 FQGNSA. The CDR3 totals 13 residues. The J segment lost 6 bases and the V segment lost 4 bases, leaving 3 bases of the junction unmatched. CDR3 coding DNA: TGTGCCAGCAGCTCTCGACAGGGCAATGAGCAGTTCTTC. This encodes CASSSRQGNEQFF.

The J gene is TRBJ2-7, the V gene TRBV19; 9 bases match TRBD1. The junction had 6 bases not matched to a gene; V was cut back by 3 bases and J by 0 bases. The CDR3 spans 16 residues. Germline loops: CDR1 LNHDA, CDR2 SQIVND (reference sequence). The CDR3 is CASSMGTGQGSYEQYF. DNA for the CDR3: TGTGCCAGTAGTATGGGGACAGGGCAAGGCTCCTACGAGCAGTACTTC.

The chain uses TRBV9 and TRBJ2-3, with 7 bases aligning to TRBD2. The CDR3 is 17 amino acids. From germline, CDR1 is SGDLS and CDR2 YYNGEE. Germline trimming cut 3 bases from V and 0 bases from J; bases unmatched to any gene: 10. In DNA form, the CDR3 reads TGTGCCAGCAGCGAGAGGGGTGCTAGCGGAAGCACAGATACGCAGTATTTT. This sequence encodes CASSERGASGSTDTQYF.

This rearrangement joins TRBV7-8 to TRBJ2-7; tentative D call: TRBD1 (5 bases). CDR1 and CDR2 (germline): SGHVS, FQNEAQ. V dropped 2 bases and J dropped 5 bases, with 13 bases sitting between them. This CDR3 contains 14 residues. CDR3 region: CASSLSGNLDEQYF. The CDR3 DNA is TGTGCCAGCAGCTTATCAGGGAATTTGGACGAGCAGTACTTC.

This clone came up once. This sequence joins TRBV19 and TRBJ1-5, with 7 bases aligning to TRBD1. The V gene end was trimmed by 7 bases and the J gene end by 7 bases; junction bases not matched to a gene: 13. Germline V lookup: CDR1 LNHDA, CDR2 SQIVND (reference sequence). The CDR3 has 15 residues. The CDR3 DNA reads TGTGCCAGTACCCCAGGTTGGGCAGGGGGACAGCCCCAGCATTTT. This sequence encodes CASTPGWAGGQPQHF.

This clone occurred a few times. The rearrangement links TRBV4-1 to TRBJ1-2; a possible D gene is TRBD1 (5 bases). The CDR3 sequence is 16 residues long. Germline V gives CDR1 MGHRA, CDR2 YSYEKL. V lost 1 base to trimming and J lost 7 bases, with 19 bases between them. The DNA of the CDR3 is TGCGCCAGCAGCCAAGCCCAAGTAGGAAGGGGCCTTGGCTACACCTTC. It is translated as CASSQAQVGRGLGYTF.

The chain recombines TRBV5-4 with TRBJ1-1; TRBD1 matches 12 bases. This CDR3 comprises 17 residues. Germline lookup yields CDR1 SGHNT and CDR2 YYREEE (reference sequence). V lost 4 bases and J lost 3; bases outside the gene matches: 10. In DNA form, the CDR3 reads TGTGCCAGCAGCGCGGGACAGGGGGCGCCCCGGGACACTGAAGCTTTCTTT. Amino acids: CASSAGQGAPRDTEAFF.

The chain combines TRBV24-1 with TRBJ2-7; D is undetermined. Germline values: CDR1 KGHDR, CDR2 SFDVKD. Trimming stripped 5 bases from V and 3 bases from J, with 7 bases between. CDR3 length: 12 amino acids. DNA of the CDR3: TGTGCCACCAGTGTCTTGTTCTACGAGCAGTACTTC. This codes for CATSVLFYEQYF.

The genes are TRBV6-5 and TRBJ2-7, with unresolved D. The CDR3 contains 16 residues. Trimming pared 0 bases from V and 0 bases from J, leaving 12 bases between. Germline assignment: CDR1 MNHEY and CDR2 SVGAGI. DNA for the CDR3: TGTGCCAGCAGTTACTCGTTCTGGCCTGACTCCTACGAGCAGTACTTC. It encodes CASSYSFWPDSYEQYF.

CDR3 sequence reads: CASSPNLLTEANYGYTF. The CDR3 region has the DNA TGTGCCAGTAGTCCGAACCTCTTGACAGAAGCTAACTATGGCTACACCTTC. The chain combines TRBV19 with TRBJ1-2; D perhaps matches TRBD1 (5 bases). Trimming pared 5 bases from V and 0 bases from J, leaving 19 bases between. Germline V gene sequence: CDR1 LNHDA, CDR2 SQIVND (reference sequence). The CDR3 totals 17 residues.

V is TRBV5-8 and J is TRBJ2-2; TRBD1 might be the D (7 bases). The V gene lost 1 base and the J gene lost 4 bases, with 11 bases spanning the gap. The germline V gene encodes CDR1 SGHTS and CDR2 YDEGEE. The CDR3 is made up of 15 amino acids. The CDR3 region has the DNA TGTGCCAGCAGCTTGTTTCAGGGGGGCACCGGGGAGCTGTTTTTT. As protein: CASSLFQGGTGELFF.

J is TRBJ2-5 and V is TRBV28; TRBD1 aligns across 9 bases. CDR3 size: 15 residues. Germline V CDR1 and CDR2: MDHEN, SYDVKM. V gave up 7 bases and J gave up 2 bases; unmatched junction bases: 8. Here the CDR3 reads CASTLGTGSQETQYF. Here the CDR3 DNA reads TGTGCCAGCACCCTAGGGACAGGGTCGCAAGAGACCCAGTACTTC.

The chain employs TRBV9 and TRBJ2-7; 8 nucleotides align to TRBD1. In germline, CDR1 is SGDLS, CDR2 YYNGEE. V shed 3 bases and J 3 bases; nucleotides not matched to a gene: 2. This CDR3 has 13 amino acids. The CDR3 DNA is TGTGCCAGCAGCGAGGGGACAGGCTACGAGCAGTACTTC. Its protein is CASSEGTGYEQYF.

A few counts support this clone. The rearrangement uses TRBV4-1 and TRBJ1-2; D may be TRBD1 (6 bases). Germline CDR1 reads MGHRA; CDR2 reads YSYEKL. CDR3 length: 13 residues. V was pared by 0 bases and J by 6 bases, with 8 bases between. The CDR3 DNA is TGCGCCAGCAGCCAAGATCCAGGGGATGGCTACACCTTC. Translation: CASSQDPGDGYTF.

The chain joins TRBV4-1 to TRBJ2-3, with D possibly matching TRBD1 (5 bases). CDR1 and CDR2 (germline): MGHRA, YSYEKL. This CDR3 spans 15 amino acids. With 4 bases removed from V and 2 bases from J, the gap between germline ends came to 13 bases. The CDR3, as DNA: TGCGCCAGCAGCCCCAACCCAGGGTTCACAGATACGCAGTATTTT. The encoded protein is CASSPNPGFTDTQYF.

The DNA of the CDR3 is TGTGCCAGCAGCCAGTACTACGAGCAGTACTTC. Translating gives CASSQYYEQYF. V and J are TRBV7-9 and TRBJ2-7; D is unclear. Deletions cut 5 bases from V and 3 bases from J, with 5 bases between. Germline V gives CDR1 SEHNR, CDR2 FQNEAQ (reference sequence). The CDR3 loop spans 11 amino acids.

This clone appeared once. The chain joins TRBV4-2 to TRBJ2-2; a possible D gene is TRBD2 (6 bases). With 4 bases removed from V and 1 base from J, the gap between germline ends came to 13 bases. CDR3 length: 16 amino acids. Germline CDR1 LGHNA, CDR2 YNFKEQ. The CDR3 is CASSPPGLQNTGELFF. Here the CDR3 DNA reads TGTGCCAGCAGCCCGCCGGGACTCCAGAACACCGGGGAGCTGTTTTTT.

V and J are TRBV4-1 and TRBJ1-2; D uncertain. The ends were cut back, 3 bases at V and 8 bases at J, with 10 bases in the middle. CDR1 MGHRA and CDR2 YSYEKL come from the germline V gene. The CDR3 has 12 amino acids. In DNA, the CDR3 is TGCGCCAGCAGCCAGGCCCAGAAGGGCTACACCTTC. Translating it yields CASSQAQKGYTF.

The CDR3 protein is CASSEARLAGGPGTDTQYF. As DNA, the CDR3 is TGTGCCAGCAGTGAAGCACGACTAGCGGGGGGGCCAGGCACAGATACGCAGTATTTT. The chain combines TRBV6-1 with TRBJ2-3; 14 nucleotides agree with TRBD2. V lost 0 bases and J lost 1; bases outside the gene matches: 6. CDR1 and CDR2 from the germline V gene are MNHNS and SASEGT. The CDR3 consists of 19 residues.

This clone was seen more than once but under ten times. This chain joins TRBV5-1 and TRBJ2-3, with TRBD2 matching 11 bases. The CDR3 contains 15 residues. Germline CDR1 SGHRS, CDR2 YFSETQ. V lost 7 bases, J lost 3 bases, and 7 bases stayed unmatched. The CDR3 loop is CASASSGGSTDTQYF. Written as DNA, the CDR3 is TGCGCCAGCGCTTCTAGCGGGGGGTCGACAGATACGCAGTATTTT.

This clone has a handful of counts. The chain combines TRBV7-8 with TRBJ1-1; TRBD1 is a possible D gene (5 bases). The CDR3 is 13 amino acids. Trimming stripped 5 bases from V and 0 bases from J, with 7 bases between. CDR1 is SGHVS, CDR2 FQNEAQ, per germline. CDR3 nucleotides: TGTGCCAGCAGCACCAGGGTGAACACTGAAGCTTTCTTT. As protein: CASSTRVNTEAFF.

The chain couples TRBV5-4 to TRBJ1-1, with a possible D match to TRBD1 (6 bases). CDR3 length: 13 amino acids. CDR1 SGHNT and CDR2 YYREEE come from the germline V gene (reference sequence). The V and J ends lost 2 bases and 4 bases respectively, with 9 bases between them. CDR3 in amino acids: CASSFTGSTEAFF. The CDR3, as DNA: TGTGCCAGCAGCTTTACAGGGAGCACTGAAGCTTTCTTT.